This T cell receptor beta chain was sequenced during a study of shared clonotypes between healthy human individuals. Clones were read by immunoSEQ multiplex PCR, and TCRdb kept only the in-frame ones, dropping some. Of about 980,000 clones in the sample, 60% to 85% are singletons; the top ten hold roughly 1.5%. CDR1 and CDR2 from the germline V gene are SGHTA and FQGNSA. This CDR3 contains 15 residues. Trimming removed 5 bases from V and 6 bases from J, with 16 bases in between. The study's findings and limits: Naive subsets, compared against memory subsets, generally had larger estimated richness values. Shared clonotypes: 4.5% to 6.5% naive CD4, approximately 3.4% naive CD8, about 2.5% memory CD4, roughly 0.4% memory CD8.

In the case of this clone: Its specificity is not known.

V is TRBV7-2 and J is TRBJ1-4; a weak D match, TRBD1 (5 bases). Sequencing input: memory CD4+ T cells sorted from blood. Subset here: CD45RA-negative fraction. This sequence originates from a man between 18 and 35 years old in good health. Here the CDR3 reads CASSLDYGADEKLFF. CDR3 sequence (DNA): TGTGCCAGCAGCCTCGACTACGGGGCAGATGAAAAACTGTTTTTT.